This T cell receptor (beta chain) was captured by sequencing in a study of cytomegalovirus exposure and HLA in healthy donors. Study-wide results and limits: More clonal expansion characterized HLA-associated TCR beta chains than equally common others in a later analysis. TCR association rates varied by HLA locus in a later analysis, with DRB1 highest and HLA-C lowest. Sequencing had likely introduced a cluster of highly shared sequence variants as an artifact.

The germline V gene has CDR1 SGHAT and CDR2 FQNNGV. This CDR3 is built from 15 residues. V lost 5 bases to trimming and J lost 7 bases; unmatched junction nucleotides: 13. Primers included in the PCR were 60 Vbeta and 13 Jbeta primers. The assay was immunoSEQ multiplex PCR, and TCRdb's table has in-frame clones only and misses some. The sample spans about 200,000 clones; the ten largest clones claim more than 0.95%. In regard to this clone: Antigen unknown.

This chain connects TRBV11-2 to TRBJ2-7; TRBD1 aligns across 8 bases. The sequenced material came from PBMCs. This TCR came from a girl aged 2 to 9 in good health and CMV-seropositive. Here the CDR3 reads CASSRLAGGTGEQYF. In DNA form, the CDR3 reads TGTGCCAGCAGCAGATTGGCAGGGGGCACGGGGGAGCAGTACTTC.